The entry below gives a single TCR beta chain sequence along with its context. The CDR3 covers 15 residues. Trimming took 3 bases from V and 9 from J; bases not matched to a gene: 11. Germline CDR1 and CDR2: LGHNA and YSLEER. The data originate from a study of T cell changes during pregnancy in multiple sclerosis. Clones were read by immunoSEQ multiplex PCR, and TCRdb kept only the in-frame ones, dropping some. This repertoire shows 25,000 to 30,000 clones, about 89% found once; its top ten account for 6.2%. The rearrangement uses TRBV4-3 and TRBJ2-1; 7 bases match TRBD2. The sequencing here drew on CD8+ T cells from peripheral blood mononuclear cells, taken before pregnancy. This receptor was obtained from a female donor with multiple sclerosis, enrolled in a pregnancy study. CDR3 bases: TGCGCCAGCAGCCAGGAAACTAGCGCCAGCATTGAGCAGTTCTTC. Amino acid sequence: CASSQETSASIEQFF.